This T cell receptor beta chain was sequenced in a study of T cells in Graves' hyperthyroidism and ophthalmopathy. General study findings and limits: A model using 13 V-J features told ophthalmopathy apart from stable hyperthyroidism.

RNA transcripts yielded amplified TCR beta CDR3 regions. Researchers ran a first-round RT-PCR on the TCR CDR3 using the HTBI primer set. Each CDR3 protein gets one entry after TCRdb re-called the multiplex PCR reads with MiXCR. The sample has around 700,000 distinct CDR3 sequences, around a third seen once. Trimming stripped 2 bases from V and 4 bases from J, with 6 bases between. CDR3 length: 13 residues. The germline gives CDR1 MRHNA, CDR2 SNTAGT. A word on this clonotype: Its antigen is not identified.

The gene calls are TRBV6-4 and TRBJ1-3; D unresolved. Sequencing input: blood. The source of this sequence is a woman between 40 and 50 years old with Graves' hyperthyroidism. DNA for the CDR3: TGTGCCAGCAGTGACAATCCGGGAAACACCATATATTTT. It encodes CASSDNPGNTIYF.